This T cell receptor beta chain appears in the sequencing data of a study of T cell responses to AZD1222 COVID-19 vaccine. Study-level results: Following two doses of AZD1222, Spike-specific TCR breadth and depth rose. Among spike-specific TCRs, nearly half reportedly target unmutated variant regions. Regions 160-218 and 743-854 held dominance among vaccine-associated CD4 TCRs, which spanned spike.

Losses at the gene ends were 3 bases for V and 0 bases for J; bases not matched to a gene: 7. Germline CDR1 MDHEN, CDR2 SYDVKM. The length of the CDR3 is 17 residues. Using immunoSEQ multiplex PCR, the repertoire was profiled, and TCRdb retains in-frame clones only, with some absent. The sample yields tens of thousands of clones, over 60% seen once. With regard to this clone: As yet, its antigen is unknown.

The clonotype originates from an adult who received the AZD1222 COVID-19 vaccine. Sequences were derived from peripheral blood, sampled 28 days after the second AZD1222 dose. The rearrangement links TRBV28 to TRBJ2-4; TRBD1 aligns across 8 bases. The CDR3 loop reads CASSFAGGRLAKNIQYF. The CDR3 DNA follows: TGTGCCAGCAGTTTTGCAGGGGGCCGCTTAGCCAAAAACATTCAGTACTTC.